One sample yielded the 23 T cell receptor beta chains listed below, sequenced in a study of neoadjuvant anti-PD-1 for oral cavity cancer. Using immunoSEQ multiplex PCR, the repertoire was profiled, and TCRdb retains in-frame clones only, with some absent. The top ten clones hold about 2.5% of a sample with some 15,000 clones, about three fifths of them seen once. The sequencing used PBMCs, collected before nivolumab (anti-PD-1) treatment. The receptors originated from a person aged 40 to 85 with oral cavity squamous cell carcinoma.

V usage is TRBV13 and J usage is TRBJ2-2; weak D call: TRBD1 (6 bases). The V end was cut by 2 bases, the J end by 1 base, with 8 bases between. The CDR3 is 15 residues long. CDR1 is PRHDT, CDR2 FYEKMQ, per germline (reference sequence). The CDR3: CASSLWDMNTGELFF. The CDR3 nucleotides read TGTGCCAGCAGCTTATGGGACATGAACACCGGGGAGCTGTTTTTT.

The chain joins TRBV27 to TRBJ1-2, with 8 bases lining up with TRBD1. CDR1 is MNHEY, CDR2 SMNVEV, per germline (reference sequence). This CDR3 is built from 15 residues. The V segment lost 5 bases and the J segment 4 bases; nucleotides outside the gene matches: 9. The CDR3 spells CASSNSGTGLYGYTF. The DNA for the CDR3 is TGTGCCAGCAGTAACTCCGGGACAGGCCTCTATGGCTACACCTTC.

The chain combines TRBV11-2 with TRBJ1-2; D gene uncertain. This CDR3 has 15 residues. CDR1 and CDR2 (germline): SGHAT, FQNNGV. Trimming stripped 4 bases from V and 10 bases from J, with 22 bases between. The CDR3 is CASSSRLMRQDYYTF. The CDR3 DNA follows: TGTGCCAGCAGCTCCCGTCTGATGCGTCAGGACTACTACACCTTC.

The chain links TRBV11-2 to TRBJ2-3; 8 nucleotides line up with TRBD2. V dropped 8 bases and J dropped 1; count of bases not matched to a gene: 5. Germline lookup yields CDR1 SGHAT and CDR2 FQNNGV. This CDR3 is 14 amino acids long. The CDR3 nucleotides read TGTGCCAGCGGGAGTAGCGGGGGCACAGATACGCAGTATTTT. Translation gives CASGSSGGTDTQYF.

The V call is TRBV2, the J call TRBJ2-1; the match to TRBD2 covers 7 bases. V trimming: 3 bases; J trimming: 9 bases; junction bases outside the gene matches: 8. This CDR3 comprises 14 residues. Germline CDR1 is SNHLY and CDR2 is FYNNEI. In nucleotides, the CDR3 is TGTGCCAGCAGTGATAAGGGACTAAGGTCTGAGCAGTTCTTC. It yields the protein CASSDKGLRSEQFF.

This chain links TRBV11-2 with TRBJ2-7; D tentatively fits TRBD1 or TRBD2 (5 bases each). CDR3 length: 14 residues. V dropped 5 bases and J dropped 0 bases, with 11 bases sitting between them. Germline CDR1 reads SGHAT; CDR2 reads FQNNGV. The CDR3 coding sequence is TGTGCCAGCAGCACCCGGGACCTCTCCTACGAGCAGTACTTC. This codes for CASSTRDLSYEQYF. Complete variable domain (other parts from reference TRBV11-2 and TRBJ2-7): EAGVAQSPRYKIIEKRQSVAFWCNPISGHATLYWYQQILGQGPKLLIQFQNNGVVDDSQLPKDRFSAERLKGVDSTLKIQPAKLEDSAVYLCASSTRDLSYEQYFGPGTRLTVT.

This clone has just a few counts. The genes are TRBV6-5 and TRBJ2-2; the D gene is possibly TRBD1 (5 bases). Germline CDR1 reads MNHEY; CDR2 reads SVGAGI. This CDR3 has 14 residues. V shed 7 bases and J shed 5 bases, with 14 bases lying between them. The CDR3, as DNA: TGTGCCAGCACGCGCGACAGTATAACCGGGGAGCTGTTTTTT. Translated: CASTRDSITGELFF.

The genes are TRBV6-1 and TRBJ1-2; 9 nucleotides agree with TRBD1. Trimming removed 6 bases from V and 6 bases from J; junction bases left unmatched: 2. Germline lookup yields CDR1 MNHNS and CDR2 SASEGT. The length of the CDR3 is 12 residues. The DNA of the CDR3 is TGTGCCAGCAGGAGGACAGGGGATGGCTACACCTTC. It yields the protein CASRRTGDGYTF.

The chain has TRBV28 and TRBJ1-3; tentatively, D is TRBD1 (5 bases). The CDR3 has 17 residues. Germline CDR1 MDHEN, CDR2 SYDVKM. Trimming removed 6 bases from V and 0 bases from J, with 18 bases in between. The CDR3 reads CASRGVLSEDSGNTIYF. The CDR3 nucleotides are TGTGCCAGCAGAGGGGTTCTCTCTGAGGACTCTGGAAACACCATATATTTT.

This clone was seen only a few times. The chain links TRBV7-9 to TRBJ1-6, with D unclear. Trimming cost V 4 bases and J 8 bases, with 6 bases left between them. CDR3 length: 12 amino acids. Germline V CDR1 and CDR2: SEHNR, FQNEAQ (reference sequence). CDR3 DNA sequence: TGTGCCAGCAGCTCAGACGATTCACCCCTCCACTTT. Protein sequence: CASSSDDSPLHF.

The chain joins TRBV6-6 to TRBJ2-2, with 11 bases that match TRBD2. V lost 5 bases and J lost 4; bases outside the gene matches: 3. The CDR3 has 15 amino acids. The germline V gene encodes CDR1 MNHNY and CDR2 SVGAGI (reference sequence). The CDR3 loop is CASSPGTSGTGELFF. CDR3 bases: TGTGCCAGCAGTCCCGGGACTAGCGGCACCGGGGAGCTGTTTTTT.

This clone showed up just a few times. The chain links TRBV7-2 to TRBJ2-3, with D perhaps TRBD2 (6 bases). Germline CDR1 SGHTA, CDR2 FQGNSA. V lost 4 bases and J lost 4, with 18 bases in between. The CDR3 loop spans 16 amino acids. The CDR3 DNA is TGTGCCAGCAGCTCCGGACTACGCCCGGCCCCAGATACGCAGTATTTT. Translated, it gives CASSSGLRPAPDTQYF.

The CDR3 is CASSFGRHTEAFF. CDR3 nucleotides: TGTGCCAGCAGCTTCGGCAGACACACTGAAGCTTTCTTT. The rearrangement links TRBV5-6 to TRBJ1-1; no clear D. CDR1 and CDR2 from the germline V gene are SGHDT and YYEEEE. The CDR3 sequence is 13 residues long. V was clipped by 2 bases and J by 3 bases, with 8 bases between them.

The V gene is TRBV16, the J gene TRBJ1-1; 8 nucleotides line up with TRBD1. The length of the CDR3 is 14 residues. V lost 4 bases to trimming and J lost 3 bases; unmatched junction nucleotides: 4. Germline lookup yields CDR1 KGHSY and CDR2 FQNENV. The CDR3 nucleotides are TGTGCCAGCAGCCCCGGACAGGGTGACACTGAAGCTTTCTTT. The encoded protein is CASSPGQGDTEAFF.

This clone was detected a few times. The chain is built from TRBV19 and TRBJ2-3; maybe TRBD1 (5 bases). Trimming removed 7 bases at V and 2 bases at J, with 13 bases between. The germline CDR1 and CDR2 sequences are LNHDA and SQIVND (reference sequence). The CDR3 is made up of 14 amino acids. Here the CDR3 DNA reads TGTGCCAGTAACGCGGACATCTTCACAGATACGCAGTATTTT. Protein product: CASNADIFTDTQYF.

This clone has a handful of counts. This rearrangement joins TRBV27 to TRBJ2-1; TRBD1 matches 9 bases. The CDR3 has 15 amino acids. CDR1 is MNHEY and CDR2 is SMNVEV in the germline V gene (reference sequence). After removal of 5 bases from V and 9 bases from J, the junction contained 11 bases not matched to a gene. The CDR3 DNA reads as TGTGCCAGCAGTCCGCAGGGACAGGGTGCTGTTGAGCAGTTCTTC. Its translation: CASSPQGQGAVEQFF.

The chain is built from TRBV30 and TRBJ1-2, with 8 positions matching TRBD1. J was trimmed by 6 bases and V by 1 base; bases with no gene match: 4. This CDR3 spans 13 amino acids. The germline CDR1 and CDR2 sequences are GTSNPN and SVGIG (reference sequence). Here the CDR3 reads CAWSATGADGYTF. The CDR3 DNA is TGTGCCTGGAGTGCGACAGGGGCCGATGGCTACACCTTC.

The CDR3 loop reads CASSLGGNRYEQYF. CDR3 DNA sequence: TGTGCCAGCAGCTTAGGGGGGAACCGCTACGAGCAGTACTTC. The rearrangement joins TRBV7-9 to TRBJ2-7, with D possibly being TRBD1 or TRBD2 (5 bases each). CDR3 size: 14 residues. CDR1 SEHNR and CDR2 FQNEAQ come from the germline V gene (reference sequence). V lost 1 base, J lost 3 bases, and 10 bases lay in between.

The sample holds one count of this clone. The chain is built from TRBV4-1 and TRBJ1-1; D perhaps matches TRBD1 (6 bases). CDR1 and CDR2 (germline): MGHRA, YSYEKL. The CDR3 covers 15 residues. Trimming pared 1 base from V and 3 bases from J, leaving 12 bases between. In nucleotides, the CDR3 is TGCGCCAGCAGCCAAGGTACGTACAGGGACACTGAAGCTTTCTTT. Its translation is CASSQGTYRDTEAFF.

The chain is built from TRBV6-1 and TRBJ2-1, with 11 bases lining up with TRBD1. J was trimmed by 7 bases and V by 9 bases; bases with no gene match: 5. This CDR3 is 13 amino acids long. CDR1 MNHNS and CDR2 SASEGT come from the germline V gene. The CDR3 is CASWDRGSNEQFF. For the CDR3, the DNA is TGTGCCAGTTGGGACAGGGGGAGTAATGAGCAGTTCTTC.

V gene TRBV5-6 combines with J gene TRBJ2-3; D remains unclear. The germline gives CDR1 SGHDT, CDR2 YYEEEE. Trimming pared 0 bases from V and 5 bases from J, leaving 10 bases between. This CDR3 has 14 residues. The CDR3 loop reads CASSLENSRDTQYF. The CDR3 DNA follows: TGTGCCAGCAGCTTGGAGAACTCGAGAGATACGCAGTATTTT. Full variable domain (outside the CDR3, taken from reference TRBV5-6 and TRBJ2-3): DAGVTQSPTHLIKTRGQQVTLRCSPKSGHDTVSWYQQALGQGPQFIFQYYEEEERQRGNFPDRFSGHQFPNYSSELNVNALLLGDSALYLCASSLENSRDTQYFGPGTRLTVL.

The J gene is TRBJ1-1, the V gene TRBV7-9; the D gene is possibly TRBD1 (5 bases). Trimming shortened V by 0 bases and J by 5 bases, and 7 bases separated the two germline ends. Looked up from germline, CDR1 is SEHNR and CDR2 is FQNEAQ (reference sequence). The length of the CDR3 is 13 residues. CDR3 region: CASSLAWGTEAFF. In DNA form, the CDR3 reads TGTGCCAGCAGCTTAGCATGGGGGACTGAAGCTTTCTTT. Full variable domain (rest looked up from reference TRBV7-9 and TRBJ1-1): DTGVSQNPRHKITKRGQNVTFRCDPISEHNRLYWYRQTLGQGPEFLTYFQNEAQLEKSRLLSDRFSAERPKGSFSTLEIQRTEQGDSAMYLCASSLAWGTEAFFGQGTRLTVV.

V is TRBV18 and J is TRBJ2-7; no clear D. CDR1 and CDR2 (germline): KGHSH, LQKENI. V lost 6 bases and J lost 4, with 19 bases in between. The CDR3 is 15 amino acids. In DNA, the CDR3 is TGTGCCAGCTCGCCTACCGGCCGCTGGGTGTACGAGCAGTACTTC. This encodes CASSPTGRWVYEQYF.